Sequencing of this T cell receptor (beta chain) was carried out in a study of blood T cell repertoires in COVID-19. Study-wide background: Samples taken during acute and convalescent COVID-19 were collected in the United States, Italy and Spain. The cDNA or gDNA used as material had been derived from T cells, B-cell-depleted T cells, or PBMCs.

Original processing methods: Amplification of reference gene primers was used by the study to estimate nucleated cell counts. Assay used: immunoSEQ multiplex PCR; TCRdb lists only in-frame clones, some missing. The V and J calls and clone size are taken from that table; D and trimming were inferred from the DNA. The profile shows tens of thousands of clones, around four fifths of them singletons. V was clipped by 0 bases and J by 6 bases, with 8 bases between them. Germline CDR1 SEHNR, CDR2 FQNEAQ (reference sequence). The CDR3 extends over 14 amino acids. This clone has only one observation. The receptor comes from a human donor in a cohort sampled during active COVID-19. The chain employs TRBV7-9 and TRBJ2-2; D not resolved. The sequenced sample consisted of peripheral blood. This CDR3 reads CASSLARIAGELFF. The CDR3 nucleotides read TGTGCCAGCAGCTTAGCGAGGATCGCCGGGGAGCTGTTTTTT.